Below are 32 T cell receptor beta chains sequenced from a single sample in a study of blood T cells in healthy people across ages. It was with a sample-barcoded 5' primer and a J-beta primer mix that a second PCR of roughly 7 to 12 cycles was run. TCRdb itself ran the 5' RACE reads through MiXCR, one entry per CDR3 protein. In the table there are about 1.1 million distinct CDR3 sequences, 35% to 40% of which are singletons. Sequencing was performed on blood. These receptors came from a man younger than 35 in good health.

V is TRBV24-1 and J is TRBJ1-6, with 8 bases identical to TRBD1. This CDR3 contains 13 residues. Germline CDR1 reads KGHDR; CDR2 reads SFDVKD. V gave up 9 bases and J gave up 5 bases; unmatched junction bases: 2. The DNA of the CDR3 is TGTGCCACCGCGACAGGGGATAATTCACCCCTCCACTTT. This codes for CATATGDNSPLHF.

This clonotype was observed a few times. The DNA of the CDR3 is TGCGCCAGCAGCCAAGATAGCCCTAGCGGGGCCCGTGTCGGCAATGAGCAGTTCTTC. It encodes CASSQDSPSGARVGNEQFF. V is TRBV4-1 and J is TRBJ2-1; TRBD2 aligns across 9 bases. From germline, CDR1 is MGHRA and CDR2 YSYEKL. The CDR3 covers 19 residues. V trimming: 0 bases; J trimming: 6 bases; junction bases outside the gene matches: 15.

The chain carries TRBV6-2 or TRBV6-3 and TRBJ2-3; no reliable D call. The V and J ends lost 2 bases and 6 bases respectively, with 15 bases between them. CDR1 is MNHEY and CDR2 is SVGEGT in the germline V gene. The CDR3 loop spans 15 amino acids. The chain's CDR3 is CASSYPDIVTDTQYF. Here the CDR3 DNA reads TGTGCCAGCAGTTACCCCGACATTGTTACGGATACGCAGTATTTT.

J is TRBJ2-1 and V is TRBV20-1, with D uncertain. The germline CDR1 and CDR2 sequences are DFQATT and SNEGSKA (reference sequence). V lost 0 bases and J 9 bases, leaving 12 bases between the germline ends. The CDR3 runs 13 residues. CDR3 sequence reads: CSARDYNGAEQFF. DNA of the CDR3: TGCAGTGCTAGAGATTATAACGGTGCTGAGCAGTTCTTC.

This clonotype turned up a few times. The chain is built from TRBV12-3 or TRBV12-4 and TRBJ2-1, with D tentatively TRBD1 (5 bases). The CDR3 sequence is 17 residues long. The V end lost 7 bases, the J end lost 7 bases, and 26 bases lay between the germline ends. DNA for the CDR3: TGTGCCAGCATCAATAAAGGCAGCGCGGCAGGGTGGAATGAGCAGTTCTTC. It codes for CASINKGSAAGWNEQFF.

This sequence joins TRBV4-3 and TRBJ1-1, with no clear D. V lost 2 bases, J lost 2 bases, and 9 bases lay in between. The CDR3 is 14 amino acids. Germline V gives CDR1 LGHNA, CDR2 YSLEER. The CDR3: CASSQQPRNTEAFF. The CDR3 DNA follows: TGCGCCAGCAGCCAACAACCACGAAACACTGAAGCTTTCTTT.

V usage is TRBV20-1 and J usage is TRBJ1-5; D is uncertain. Germline V gene lookup returns CDR1 DFQATT and CDR2 SNEGSKA (reference sequence). The CDR3 totals 15 residues. Between the trimmed V and J ends, which lost 6 bases and 0 bases, there was a span of 15 bases. The CDR3 reads CSAAASGSSNQPQHF. The CDR3 DNA is TGCAGTGCGGCTGCTTCCGGGAGTAGCAATCAGCCCCAGCATTTT.

The genes are TRBV29-1 and TRBJ2-1; D may be TRBD1 (5 bases). The V and J ends lost 7 bases and 6 bases respectively, with 19 bases between them. This CDR3 region has 14 residues. Germline loops: CDR1 SQVTM, CDR2 ANQGSEA. The CDR3 reads CSAKGSFSGNEQFF. CDR3 sequence (DNA): TGCAGCGCAAAGGGGTCCTTCTCGGGCAATGAGCAGTTCTTC.

This clonotype was detected only a few times. The chain has TRBV6-2 or TRBV6-3 and TRBJ2-3; no reliable D call. Trimming took 0 bases from V and 0 from J, leaving 7 bases between them. This CDR3 has 15 residues. Germline V lookup: CDR1 MNHEY, CDR2 SVGEGT. CDR3 in DNA: TGTGCCAGCAGTTACTCCCCTACCAGCACAGATACGCAGTATTTT. It translates to CASSYSPTSTDTQYF.

This clonotype was seen only a few times. The V call is TRBV7-2, the J call TRBJ2-5, with D perhaps TRBD2 (5 bases). Germline CDR1 reads SGHTA; CDR2 reads FQGNSA. The germline V and J ends were trimmed by 1 base and 11 bases, with 14 bases remaining between them. This CDR3 has 13 amino acids. CDR3 in amino acids: CASSLGTPYGQYF. Written as DNA, the CDR3 is TGTGCCAGCAGCTTAGGGACTCCCTACGGGCAGTACTTC.

The V gene is TRBV20-1, the J gene TRBJ1-1; TRBD1 is a possible D gene (6 bases). V lost 1 base to trimming and J lost 6 bases, with 15 bases between them. The CDR3 contains 14 residues. CDR1 and CDR2 from the germline V gene are DFQATT and SNEGSKA (reference sequence). The CDR3 loop is CSARVGAQNPEAFF. CDR3 sequence (DNA): TGCAGTGCTAGAGTGGGGGCCCAAAATCCTGAAGCTTTCTTT.

The chain uses TRBV12-3 or TRBV12-4 and TRBJ1-2; no firm D call. The CDR3 consists of 12 residues. Trimming took off 3 bases at V and 3 bases at J, with 5 bases between the two ends. CDR3 amino acids: CASSFTDYGYTF. The CDR3 nucleotides are TGTGCCAGCAGTTTTACGGACTATGGCTACACCTTC.

The rearrangement links TRBV6-5 to TRBJ2-1, with TRBD2 identical over 7 bases. The CDR3 runs 16 residues. In germline, CDR1 is MNHEY, CDR2 SVGAGI. Losses at the gene ends were 0 bases for V and 6 bases for J; bases not matched to a gene: 8. CDR3 amino acids: CASSYSTSGDFNEQFF. CDR3 coding DNA: TGTGCCAGCAGTTACTCAACCAGCGGGGATTTCAATGAGCAGTTCTTC.

This clonotype was seen a handful of times. V gene TRBV6-4 combines with J gene TRBJ1-2, with D perhaps matching TRBD1 (5 bases). The CDR3 has 15 residues. The germline CDR1 and CDR2 sequences are MRHNA and SNTAGT. V lost 0 bases, J lost 2 bases, and 10 bases lay in between. The CDR3 DNA reads TGTGCCAGCAGTGACTCAGGGGTAGGCAACTATGGCTACACCTTC. Protein sequence: CASSDSGVGNYGYTF.

The chain joins TRBV9 to TRBJ1-1; 8 bases map to TRBD1. CDR1 SGDLS and CDR2 YYNGEE come from the germline V gene. The CDR3 totals 14 residues. V trimming: 0 bases; J trimming: 5 bases; junction bases outside the gene matches: 3. CDR3 nucleotide sequence: TGTGCCAGCAGCGTAGCAGGGGGCGCGACTGAAGCTTTCTTT. Translated: CASSVAGGATEAFF. Complete variable domain (other parts from reference TRBV9 and TRBJ1-1): DSGVTQTPKHLITATGQRVTLRCSPRSGDLSVYWYQQSLDQGLQFLIQYYNGEERAKGNILERFSAQQFPDLHSELNLSSLELGDSALYFCASSVAGGATEAFFGQGTRLTVV.

This clonotype turned up a few times. The chain has TRBV10-3 and TRBJ2-1; a weak D match, TRBD1 (8 bases). V was clipped by 0 bases and J by 10 bases, with 16 bases between them. The CDR3 is 15 amino acids. Germline V gene sequence: CDR1 ENHRY, CDR2 SYGVKD. CDR3 in amino acids: CAISESQGGVREQFF. CDR3 coding DNA: TGTGCCATCAGTGAGTCACAGGGGGGGGTACGGGAGCAGTTCTTC.

J is TRBJ1-2 and V is TRBV7-9; D unresolved. V was shortened by 2 bases and J by 8 bases, with 12 bases between the two germline ends. The CDR3 spans 13 residues. CDR1 SEHNR and CDR2 FQNEAQ come from the germline V gene (reference sequence). CDR3 DNA: TGTGCCAGCAGCTTAACCTATATCGGGGGCTACACCTTC. This translates into CASSLTYIGGYTF. The full variable domain, its missing parts supplied by reference TRBV7-9 and TRBJ1-2, is DTGVSQNPRHKITKRGQNVTFRCDPISEHNRLYWYRQTLGQGPEFLTYFQNEAQLEKSRLLSDRFSAERPKGSFSTLEIQRTEQGDSAMYLCASSLTYIGGYTFGSGTRLTVV.

A note on this clonotype: The junction shows a germline mismatch at one end, possibly a read error. The gene calls are TRBV27 and TRBJ1-3, with unresolved D. Per germline, CDR1 MNHEY and CDR2 SMNVEV (reference sequence). This CDR3 spans 14 amino acids. CDR3 in amino acids: CASSSPGSGNAIYF. Written as DNA, the CDR3 is TGTGCCAGCAGTTCGCCGGGGTCTGGAAACGCCATATATTTT.

V usage is TRBV5-1 and J usage is TRBJ1-1; no reliable D call. The CDR3 spans 14 residues. V was pared by 4 bases and J by 8 bases, with 18 bases between. Germline V gene sequence: CDR1 SGHRS, CDR2 YFSETQ. CDR3 amino acids: CASSLERVGLEAFF. The DNA for the CDR3 is TGCGCCAGCAGCCTCGAAAGGGTAGGCCTAGAAGCTTTCTTT.

This clonotype was seen more than once but under ten times. V and J are TRBV29-1 and TRBJ2-7; maybe TRBD2 (6 bases). The length of the CDR3 is 16 residues. The germline CDR1 and CDR2 sequences are SQVTM and ANQGSEA. Trimming took off 1 base at V and 1 base at J, with 17 bases between the two ends. The CDR3 sequence is CSVEGLGSGSSYEQYF. For the CDR3, the DNA is TGCAGCGTTGAAGGCCTCGGGAGTGGGAGTTCCTACGAGCAGTACTTC.

This clonotype showed up just a few times. V and J are TRBV20-1 and TRBJ1-5; D gene unclear. Looked up from germline, CDR1 is DFQATT and CDR2 is SNEGSKA (reference sequence). With 3 bases removed from V and 0 bases from J, the gap between germline ends came to 12 bases. This CDR3 comprises 15 residues. CDR3 sequence (DNA): TGCAGTGCTAGTCTGACGGGGTATAGCAATCAGCCCCAGCATTTT. The encoded protein is CSASLTGYSNQPQHF.

This clonotype occurred a few times. The CDR3 DNA is TGTGCCAGCAGCCCCGACGGGGGGGCTGGCTACAATGAGCAGTTCTTC. Translating gives CASSPDGGAGYNEQFF. This chain connects TRBV4-2 to TRBJ2-1; TRBD2 aligns across 8 bases. V shed 4 bases, J shed 3 bases, and the junction held 8 bases outside the gene matches. The CDR3 loop spans 16 amino acids. CDR1 is LGHNA and CDR2 is YNFKEQ in the germline V gene.

V is TRBV6-6 and J is TRBJ1-2; maybe TRBD1 (6 bases). This CDR3 spans 13 amino acids. Germline V gene lookup returns CDR1 MNHNY and CDR2 SVGAGI (reference sequence). V was cut by 7 bases and J by 2 bases, with 11 bases left in between. CDR3 sequence (DNA): TGTGCCAGCACCAGAGGACAGAACTATGGCTACACCTTC. It is translated as CASTRGQNYGYTF.

The V call is TRBV30, the J call TRBJ2-1, with D possibly being TRBD2 (7 bases). Germline values: CDR1 GTSNPN, CDR2 SVGIG (reference sequence). V lost 5 bases and J lost 5, with 19 bases in between. The CDR3 covers 15 residues. CDR3 sequence: CAWDLGGGGNNEQFF. CDR3 DNA: TGTGCCTGGGACCTCGGCGGGGGCGGGAACAATGAGCAGTTCTTC.

V is TRBV7-6 and J is TRBJ2-3; unclear D gene. Deletions cut 1 base from V and 2 bases from J, with 10 bases between. The CDR3 covers 15 residues. Germline values: CDR1 SGHVS, CDR2 FNYEAQ. The CDR3 here is CASSLVLPSTDTQYF. The DNA for the CDR3 is TGTGCCAGCAGCTTAGTTCTGCCGTCCACAGATACGCAGTATTTT.

This clonotype was counted at least ten times. The V call is TRBV20-1, the J call TRBJ2-1, with TRBD2 matching 9 bases. CDR1 DFQATT and CDR2 SNEGSKA come from the germline V gene (reference sequence). The CDR3 length is 11 residues. V lost 0 bases and J lost 14; bases outside the gene matches: 2. The DNA of the CDR3 is TGCAGTGCTAGAGATTTAGCGGGGGAGTTCTTC. Encoded protein: CSARDLAGEFF.

The chain has TRBV12-3 or TRBV12-4 and TRBJ1-3, with D possibly being TRBD1 (6 bases). The CDR3 has 23 residues. The V end lost 1 base, the J end lost 0 bases, and 31 bases lay between the germline ends. CDR3 loop: CASSLGVSAARRDNRSSGNTIYF. In DNA, the CDR3 is TGTGCCAGCAGTTTAGGCGTATCCGCGGCCAGGCGGGACAACCGGAGCTCTGGAAACACCATATATTTT.

The chain links TRBV7-9 to TRBJ2-1, with a weak D call TRBD2 (6 bases). The germline CDR1 and CDR2 sequences are SEHNR and FQNEAQ (reference sequence). Between the trimmed V and J ends, which lost 2 bases and 5 bases, there was a span of 10 bases. This CDR3 is 14 amino acids long. CDR3 bases: TGTGCCAGCAGCTTAAGGGTAGCGGACAATGAGCAGTTCTTC. Residues: CASSLRVADNEQFF.

The genes are TRBV20-1 and TRBJ1-4; the D is unclear. V gave up 5 bases and J gave up 7 bases, with 14 bases separating them. The CDR3 sequence is 13 residues long. Germline loops: CDR1 DFQATT, CDR2 SNEGSKA (reference sequence). For the CDR3, the DNA is TGCAGTGCTGTTGAGGAGGGTGTTGAAAAACTGTTTTTT. This translates into CSAVEEGVEKLFF.

V is TRBV6-6 and J is TRBJ1-6, with no clear D. The V gene's germline CDR1 is MNHNY and CDR2 SVGAGI (reference sequence). Trimming removed 6 bases at V and 0 bases at J, with 15 bases between. This CDR3 region has 17 residues. This CDR3 reads CASRGLGSSSYNSPLHF. CDR3 sequence (DNA): TGTGCCAGCAGGGGATTGGGGAGTAGCTCCTATAATTCACCCCTCCACTTT.

The chain couples TRBV14 to TRBJ1-6, with a weak D call TRBD1 (5 bases). V shed 5 bases and J shed 7 bases, with 9 bases lying between them. Germline V gene sequence: CDR1 SGHDN, CDR2 FVKESK. This CDR3 comprises 13 residues. CDR3 amino acids: CASSARTNSPLHF. The CDR3 DNA reads TGTGCCAGCAGCGCTCGGACAAATTCACCCCTCCACTTT.

The gene calls are TRBV20-1 and TRBJ2-3; 8 bases align to TRBD2. The CDR3 is 14 amino acids. CDR1 and CDR2 (germline): DFQATT, SNEGSKA (reference sequence). V lost 5 bases and J lost 2; bases outside the gene matches: 6. In DNA form, the CDR3 reads TGCAGTGCTTCGAGCGGGGGAAACACAGATACGCAGTATTTT. As protein: CSASSGGNTDTQYF.